A selection of T cell receptor beta chains follows, all from one sample in a study of blood T cells in healthy people across ages. TCRdb reprocessed the 5' RACE reads with MiXCR, giving one entry per CDR3 protein. The sample yields 800,000 to 950,000 distinct CDR3 sequences, 48% seen once. Sequencing was done on a sample of blood. These receptor sequences come from a man aged 25-45 years in good health. CDR3s include the opening cysteine and the closing phenylalanine or tryptophan. Each record gives: V gene, J gene, clone size, D gene, CDR3 protein, CDR3 DNA. A D gene is named only where the DNA matches it firmly. For some rows the clone size is stated as once, few or many, or as a class when expanded; others skip it.

V: TRBV20-1; J: TRBJ1-1; size: many; D: TRBD1; CDR3: CSVDRGQYTEAFF; DNA: TGCAGTGTCGACAGGGGGCAGTACACTGAAGCTTTCTTT
V: TRBV28; J: TRBJ2-1; size: -; D: TRBD2; CDR3: CASTRTSGNNEQFF; DNA: TGTGCCAGCACCCGGACTAGCGGGAACAATGAGCAGTTCTTC
V: TRBV7-9; J: TRBJ2-5; size: -; D: -; CDR3: CASSPISGSRNEQYF; DNA: TGTGCCAGCAGCCCGATAAGTGGTAGCCGCAATGAGCAGTACTTC
V: TRBV14; J: TRBJ1-6; size: -; D: -; CDR3: CASSQGNQGGSPLHF; DNA: TGTGCCAGCAGCCAAGGAAATCAGGGAGGCTCACCCCTCCACTTT
V: TRBV25-1; J: TRBJ2-3; size: -; D: TRBD1; CDR3: CASSEFGQGVTDTQYF; DNA: TGTGCCAGCAGTGAATTTGGACAGGGGGTCACAGATACGCAGTATTTT
V: TRBV7-2; J: TRBJ2-7; size: -; D: TRBD2; CDR3: CASSLTSGPQYEQYF; DNA: TGTGCCAGCAGCTTAACTAGCGGGCCACAATACGAGCAGTACTTC
V: TRBV5-1; J: TRBJ2-1; size: few; D: -; CDR3: CASSSGENWAYNEQFF; DNA: TGCGCCAGCAGTTCTGGAGAGAACTGGGCGTACAATGAGCAGTTCTTC
V: TRBV29-1; J: TRBJ1-2; size: -; D: TRBD1; CDR3: CSVEGGQGRSYTF; DNA: TGCAGCGTTGAAGGCGGACAGGGGCGGAGCTACACCTTC
V: TRBV11-2; J: TRBJ2-1; size: once; D: TRBD2; CDR3: CASSFGLVYEQFF; DNA: TGTGCCAGCAGCTTCGGACTAGTCTATGAGCAGTTCTTC
V: TRBV29-1; J: TRBJ2-3; size: -; D: -; CDR3: CSVGMLADTQYF; DNA: TGCAGCGTTGGTATGTTGGCAGATACGCAGTATTTT
V: TRBV27; J: TRBJ2-7; size: few; D: TRBD2; CDR3: CASSWVIAGDYEQYF; DNA: TGTGCCAGCAGTTGGGTAATAGCGGGGGACTACGAGCAGTACTTC
V: TRBV29-1; J: TRBJ2-3; size: -; D: -; CDR3: CSATDSLTDTQYF; DNA: TGCAGCGCCACTGACAGCCTCACAGATACGCAGTATTTT
V: TRBV20-1; J: TRBJ2-7; size: -; D: -; CDR3: CSASRAYEQYF; DNA: TGCAGTGCTAGTAGGGCCTACGAGCAGTACTTC
V: TRBV12-3/TRBV12-4; J: TRBJ2-7; size: -; D: TRBD1; CDR3: CASSVTGVRYEQYF; DNA: TGTGCCAGCAGTGTGACAGGGGTTCGTTACGAGCAGTACTTC
V: TRBV11-1; J: TRBJ2-3; size: -; D: -; CDR3: CASNQLTDAQYF; DNA: TGTGCCAGCAACCAACTAACAGATGCGCAGTATTTT
V: TRBV6-6; J: TRBJ2-7; size: -; D: -; CDR3: CASSYPRQESEQYF; DNA: TGTGCCAGCAGTTACCCCCGACAGGAATCCGAGCAGTACTTC
V: TRBV2; J: TRBJ2-5; size: -; D: -; CDR3: CASSHQEGETQYF; DNA: TGTGCCAGCAGTCACCAGGAAGGCGAGACCCAGTACTTC
V: TRBV4-2; J: TRBJ2-4; size: -; D: -; CDR3: CASSQEVTEAKNIQYF; DNA: TGTGCCAGCAGCCAGGAGGTTACAGAAGCCAAAAACATTCAGTACTTC
V: TRBV27; J: TRBJ1-4; size: -; D: -; CDR3: CASSSIRRFNEKLFF; DNA: TGTGCCAGCAGTTCGATCCGACGGTTTAATGAAAAACTGTTTTTT
V: TRBV28; J: TRBJ2-1; size: few; D: TRBD1; CDR3: CASSFSGQGRDEQFF; DNA: TGTGCCAGCAGTTTCTCGGGACAGGGGAGGGATGAGCAGTTCTTC
V: TRBV12-3/TRBV12-4; J: TRBJ2-7; size: few; D: TRBD1; CDR3: CASSLVMGQEQYF; DNA: TGTGCCAGCAGTCTTGTCATGGGACAGGAGCAGTACTTC
V: TRBV7-9; J: TRBJ1-2; size: -; D: -; CDR3: CASSVQGGNYGYTF; DNA: TGTGCCAGCAGCGTACAGGGAGGGAACTATGGCTACACCTTC
V: TRBV7-8; J: TRBJ2-3; size: -; D: -; CDR3: CASSPGFGTDTQYF; DNA: TGTGCCAGCAGCCCCGGTTTTGGAACAGATACGCAGTATTTT
V: TRBV7-2; J: TRBJ1-2; size: -; D: TRBD1; CDR3: CASSRDSWGYTF; DNA: TGTGCCAGCAGCCGGGACAGCTGGGGCTACACCTTC
V: TRBV7-2; J: TRBJ2-3; size: few; D: -; CDR3: CASSPGTFSSTDTQYF; DNA: TGTGCCAGCAGCCCGGGGACGTTCTCCTCCACAGATACGCAGTATTTT
V: TRBV3-1; J: TRBJ2-7; size: -; D: -; CDR3: CASSQGPGAVGEQYF; DNA: TGTGCCAGCAGCCAAGGTCCAGGGGCGGTGGGCGAGCAGTACTTC
V: TRBV3-1; J: TRBJ2-1; size: -; D: TRBD2; CDR3: CASSQDGRGYNEQFF; DNA: TGTGCCAGCAGCCAAGATGGGCGGGGGTACAATGAGCAGTTCTTC
V: TRBV5-1; J: TRBJ2-7; size: -; D: -; CDR3: CASSLEGTHYEQYF; DNA: TGCGCCAGCAGCTTGGAGGGAACCCACTACGAGCAGTACTTC
V: TRBV2; J: TRBJ2-1; size: -; D: -; CDR3: CASTLGHNEQFF; DNA: TGTGCCAGCACGCTGGGGCACAATGAGCAGTTCTTC
V: TRBV9; J: TRBJ1-2; size: -; D: -; CDR3: CASSVAPSDYGYTF; DNA: TGTGCCAGCAGCGTAGCTCCCTCGGACTATGGCTACACCTTC
V: TRBV27; J: TRBJ2-3; size: few; D: -; CDR3: CASCSDPSTDTQYF; DNA: TGTGCCAGCTGCAGCGACCCTAGCACAGATACGCAGTATTTT
V: TRBV2; J: TRBJ2-5; size: few; D: TRBD2; CDR3: CASSVVSGVQETQYF; DNA: TGTGCCAGCAGTGTGGTTAGCGGGGTACAAGAGACCCAGTACTTC
V: TRBV9; J: TRBJ2-7; size: -; D: -; CDR3: CASSLGMQEYSYEQYF; DNA: TGTGCCAGCAGCCTGGGAATGCAGGAATATTCCTACGAGCAGTACTTC
V: TRBV28; J: TRBJ2-6; size: few; D: TRBD1; CDR3: CASNDRGALSGANVLTF; DNA: TGTGCCAGCAACGACAGGGGGGCCCTTTCTGGGGCCAACGTCCTGACTTTC
V: TRBV11-1; J: TRBJ2-6; size: -; D: TRBD1; CDR3: CASLPGTGSSGANVLTF; DNA: TGTGCCAGCTTGCCCGGGACAGGTAGCTCTGGGGCCAACGTCCTGACTTTC
V: TRBV20-1; J: TRBJ2-7; size: -; D: TRBD1; CDR3: CSATGTGPSYEQYF; DNA: TGCAGTGCTACCGGGACAGGACCCTCCTACGAGCAGTACTTC
V: TRBV12-3/TRBV12-4; J: TRBJ1-5; size: once; D: TRBD1; CDR3: CASTITGGNQPQHF; DNA: TGTGCCAGCACCATTACAGGGGGTAATCAGCCCCAGCATTTT
V: TRBV18; J: TRBJ2-5; size: few; D: TRBD1; CDR3: CAGGQAKETQYF; DNA: TGTGCCGGGGGACAGGCGAAGGAGACCCAGTACTTC
V: TRBV7-2; J: TRBJ2-1; size: -; D: TRBD1; CDR3: CASSTHSGTGYDEQFF; DNA: TGTGCCAGCAGCACCCATTCGGGGACAGGGTACGATGAGCAGTTCTTC
V: TRBV4-3; J: TRBJ2-3; size: -; D: TRBD1; CDR3: CASSIHSDRGAADTQYF; DNA: TGCGCCAGCAGCATCCACTCCGACAGGGGGGCGGCGGATACGCAGTATTTT